Sequencing of this TCR beta chain was carried out in a study of PD-1 blockade in classical Hodgkin lymphoma. Regarding the study as a whole: Undefined causes, possibly disease activity or prior therapy, underlie the repertoire differences.

CDR1 PRHDT and CDR2 FYEKMQ come from the germline V gene (reference sequence). The ends were cut back, 0 bases at V and 1 base at J, with 4 bases in the middle. This CDR3 has 14 residues. No patient escaped relapse after autologous stem cell transplantation, and brentuximab vedotin exposure varied. From thawed PBMCs, CD8+ T cells were isolated by magnetic negative selection. The repertoire was sequenced with immunoSEQ multiplex PCR; TCRdb's copy has only in-frame clones and lacks some. The sample lists around 1,600 clones, roughly three fifths occurring once. Comment on this clone: Its antigen is undetermined.

Sample: CD8+ T cells from blood, taken at baseline. The V gene is TRBV13, the J gene TRBJ1-5; D is undetermined. The receptor was derived from a human donor with classical Hodgkin lymphoma. The CDR3 loop reads CASSLGDSNQPQHF. Here the CDR3 DNA reads TGTGCCAGCAGCTTAGGGGACAGCAATCAGCCCCAGCATTTT.